The 17 T cell receptor beta chains reported below all come from one sample, sequenced in a study of blood T cell repertoires in COVID-19 (dated by TCRdb to the early 2020s). Preparation of the library involved the immunoSEQ multiplex PCR assay. This immuneACCESS table, as held by TCRdb, lists in-frame sequences with V and J called but not all clones. Of the missing ones, under half trace to an unresolved V gene in checked studies; the others have no known cause. In this sample the table shows 55,000 to 65,000 clones, roughly 86% of which occur a single time. Of the sample, about 7.2% is held by the ten largest clones. Sequenced: peripheral blood. All receptors derive from a man in his sixties with active or convalescent COVID-19.

The chain employs TRBV4-3 and TRBJ2-7, with D tentatively TRBD1 (6 bases). Germline CDR1 LGHNA, CDR2 YSLEER. The CDR3 sequence is 16 residues long. V was clipped by 0 bases and J by 0 bases, with 12 bases between them. The CDR3 protein is CASSQDRTGHSYEQYF. The CDR3, as DNA: TGCGCCAGCAGCCAAGACCGTACAGGGCACTCCTACGAGCAGTACTTC.

V usage is TRBV3-1 (or the pseudogene TRBV3-2) and J usage is TRBJ2-4; tentatively, D is TRBD1 (6 bases). Trimming pared 5 bases from V and 1 base from J, leaving 15 bases between. The CDR3 sequence is 16 residues long. CDR1 LGHDT and CDR2 YNNKEL come from the germline V gene (reference sequence). The CDR3 here is CASSSHTGLAKNIQYF. For the CDR3, the DNA is TGTGCCAGCAGCTCCCATACAGGGCTGGCCAAAAACATTCAGTACTTC.

V gene TRBV2 combines with J gene TRBJ2-2; 8 bases are shared with TRBD2. Per germline, CDR1 SNHLY and CDR2 FYNNEI. The CDR3 runs to 14 residues. The junction had 4 bases not matched to a gene; V was cut back by 6 bases and J by 4 bases. The CDR3 protein is CASSALAGTGELFF. DNA for the CDR3: TGTGCCAGCAGCGCCCTAGCGGGCACCGGGGAGCTGTTTTTT.

The chain links TRBV24-1 to TRBJ2-3; perhaps TRBD1 as D (6 bases). Germline V CDR1 and CDR2: KGHDR, SFDVKD. Trimming shortened V by 3 bases and J by 3 bases, and 15 bases separated the two germline ends. This CDR3 is built from 16 residues. As DNA, the CDR3 is TGTGCCACCAGTGATACCGGGACAACGCAAACAGATACGCAGTATTTT. This codes for CATSDTGTTQTDTQYF.

V and J are TRBV30 and TRBJ2-3; D uncertain. Germline values: CDR1 GTSNPN, CDR2 SVGIG (reference sequence). This CDR3 comprises 11 residues. V dropped 4 bases and J dropped 2 bases, with 4 bases sitting between them. CDR3 sequence reads: CAWTVTDTQYF. The CDR3 DNA sequence: TGTGCCTGGACAGTCACAGATACGCAGTATTTT.

The chain links TRBV30 to TRBJ1-2; D remains ambiguous. The V and J ends lost 6 bases and 1 base respectively, with 15 bases between them. CDR1 and CDR2 from the germline V gene are GTSNPN and SVGIG (reference sequence). The CDR3 is made up of 14 amino acids. The CDR3 spells CACHDFAGNYGYTF. As DNA, the CDR3 is TGTGCCTGCCACGATTTTGCGGGTAACTATGGCTACACCTTC.

In this sample, this clone turned up once. This chain uses TRBV5-1 with TRBJ2-5; 10 bases are shared with TRBD1. Per the germline V gene, CDR1 is SGHRS and CDR2 is YFSETQ. This CDR3 region has 17 residues. After removal of 4 bases from V and 4 bases from J, the junction contained 13 bases not matched to a gene. Here the CDR3 DNA reads TGCGCCAGCAGCCAACTGACAGGGGGCGCATCACCAGAGACCCAGTACTTC. This gives the protein CASSQLTGGASPETQYF.

In this sample, this clone turned up once. The gene calls are TRBV7-2 and TRBJ1-5; D is unclear. Trimming cost V 5 bases and J 2 bases, with 22 bases left between them. CDR1 SGHTA and CDR2 FQGNSA come from the germline V gene. The CDR3 spans 18 residues. The CDR3 sequence: CASSPGERVGTGNQPQHF. The CDR3 DNA sequence: TGTGCCAGCAGCCCTGGCGAGCGGGTAGGCACGGGCAATCAGCCCCAGCATTTT.

This clone appeared a few times. The rearrangement links TRBV14 to TRBJ2-7; TRBD1 might be the D (5 bases). V was cut by 1 base and J by 4 bases, with 17 bases left in between. The germline CDR1 and CDR2 sequences are SGHDN and FVKESK. CDR3 length equals 16 residues. Written as DNA, the CDR3 is TGTGCCAGCAGCCAAGTTCAGGGTTCCGGTCCTTACGAGCAGTACTTC. This gives the protein CASSQVQGSGPYEQYF.

This chain links TRBV19 with TRBJ1-5; 10 positions match TRBD1. Looked up from germline, CDR1 is LNHDA and CDR2 is SQIVND (reference sequence). J lost 0 bases, V lost 7 bases, and 6 bases had no gene match. The CDR3 totals 16 residues. CDR3 amino acids: CASKDRGLSSNQPQHF. The CDR3 DNA reads TGTGCCAGTAAAGACAGGGGGCTTAGTAGCAATCAGCCCCAGCATTTT.

This chain joins TRBV5-5 and TRBJ1-2, with D unclear. V shed 2 bases and J shed 0 bases, with 5 bases lying between them. Germline lookup yields CDR1 SGHKS and CDR2 YYEKEE (reference sequence). The CDR3 length is 13 residues. Here the CDR3 DNA reads TGTGCCAGCAGCTTAGCGGCTAACTATGGCTACACCTTC. This codes for CASSLAANYGYTF.

V is TRBV3-1 (or the pseudogene TRBV3-2) and J is TRBJ1-6, with 7 bases that match TRBD1. V lost 3 bases to trimming and J lost 3 bases; unmatched junction nucleotides: 14. The CDR3 length is 19 residues. Germline assignment: CDR1 LGHDT and CDR2 YNNKEL (reference sequence). The DNA for the CDR3 is TGTGCCAGCAGCCAGGGTCCGGACAGGCAGGCCTTCTATAATTCACCCCTCCACTTT. Protein sequence: CASSQGPDRQAFYNSPLHF.

The chain couples TRBV6-6 to TRBJ2-5; the match to TRBD2 covers 13 bases. The CDR3 length is 15 residues. Trimming at V came to 5 bases and at J to 5 bases, leaving 5 bases not matched to a gene. The germline gives CDR1 MNHNY, CDR2 SVGAGI (reference sequence). The CDR3 region has the DNA TGTGCCAGCAGTCGGACTAGCGGGAGTCGGGAGACCCAGTACTTC. Translated: CASSRTSGSRETQYF.

The V gene is TRBV5-4, the J gene TRBJ1-3; 8 bases agree with TRBD1. With 4 bases clipped from V and 3 bases from J, the junction kept 6 bases outside the gene matches. Germline lookup yields CDR1 SGHNT and CDR2 YYREEE (reference sequence). The CDR3 loop spans 15 amino acids. CDR3 residues: CASSTGTGRGNTIYF. The CDR3, as DNA: TGTGCCAGCAGCACCGGGACAGGCCGTGGAAACACCATATATTTT.

The rearrangement uses TRBV5-4 and TRBJ2-3; 11 positions match TRBD1. Germline CDR1 SGHNT, CDR2 YYREEE (reference sequence). This CDR3 has 15 residues. With 5 bases clipped from V and 4 bases from J, the junction kept 6 bases outside the gene matches. CDR3 in DNA: TGTGCCAGCAGTTCACCGGGACAGGGGGCAGATACGCAGTATTTT. It encodes CASSSPGQGADTQYF.

This chain connects TRBV19 to TRBJ1-2; unclear D gene. Germline loops: CDR1 LNHDA, CDR2 SQIVND (reference sequence). The CDR3 runs 13 residues. V lost 7 bases and J lost 8, with 17 bases in between. The CDR3 bases are TGTGCCAGTACCCGGTCTAACGAAGAAGGCTACACCTTC. Protein: CASTRSNEEGYTF.

The chain uses TRBV5-1 and TRBJ1-2; 8 bases line up with TRBD1. V was clipped by 4 bases and J by 6 bases; unmatched bases: 8. CDR1 and CDR2 (germline): SGHRS, YFSETQ. This CDR3 contains 14 residues. CDR3: CASSPGTGGDGYTF. The CDR3, as DNA: TGCGCCAGCAGCCCTGGGACAGGAGGTGATGGCTACACCTTC.